The clone carrying this TCR beta chain appeared a few times. Its antigen remains unidentified. In TCRdb, the 5' RACE reads were re-called with MiXCR into one record per CDR3 protein. This table has approximately 50,000 distinct CDR3 sequences, less than 25% appearing once. Study results and limitations: The TCR gene usage of tumor memory CD4+ T cells clustered together with blood and lymph node memory CD4+ cells and with lymph node naive CD4+ cells.

The CDR3 runs 14 residues. V was shortened by 6 bases and J by 2 bases, with 16 bases between the two germline ends. Per germline, CDR1 DFQATT and CDR2 SNEGSKA (reference sequence). Treg sorting used a CD4+CD25+CD127-/low gate. The sequenced sample consisted of tumor-infiltrating Tregs sorted from the breast tumor. The receptor was derived from a female donor with breast cancer. This chain links TRBV20-1 with TRBJ2-5; no firm D call. CDR3 region: CSAPVPQAQETQYF. The CDR3 region has the DNA TGCAGTGCCCCGGTGCCGCAGGCACAAGAGACCCAGTACTTC.